The source of this TCR beta chain is a study of shared clonotypes between healthy human individuals. Unsorted PBMC samples were amplified in replicate PCRs containing around 310 ng DNA, some 33,000 T cell genomes. In the authors' methods: ImmunoSEQ only sent back junction sequences with no quality scores, so filtering was done differently. Repertoires were generated with immunoSEQ multiplex PCR, while TCRdb's copy carries only in-frame clones and drops some. The V and J calls and clone size were taken over from that table, and D and trimming were inferred from the DNA. Of approximately 500,000 clones listed, 60% to 80% are singletons. This CDR3 has 14 residues. V lost 3 bases and J lost 1, with 9 bases in between. Germline CDR1 and CDR2: LNHDA and SQIVND (reference sequence).

The chain joins TRBV19 to TRBJ1-2, with a possible D match to TRBD1 (6 bases). The source is a woman aged 40 to 50 in good health. Some clones in this sample may be carry-over from other donors' samples. Sequences were obtained from PBMCs. CDR3 DNA: TGTGCCAGTAGTATTTCGGGACATAACTATGGCTACACCTTC. This gives the protein CASSISGHNYGYTF.